The present T cell receptor (beta chain) was sequenced within a study of CD8+ T cells in alopecia areata. Across the study: The study gave treated patients oral tofacitinib at 5 to 10 mg twice daily.

Isolated RNA was reverse transcribed into cDNA used as the sequencing template. Assay: immunoSEQ multiplex PCR; the TCRdb copy retains only in-frame clones and omits some. The sample has more than 200,000 clones; 65% to 70% are singletons. Whole-study results and caveats: Normal skin's resident alphabeta T cells are also sequenced in scalp samples. For lesional scalp, especially alopecia totalis/universalis, clonality was higher than in normal scalp.

In regard to this clone: What it binds is unknown.

Sequencing used CD4+ T cells sorted from blood, obtained at week 0. The origin of this receptor is a human donor with alopecia areata.

In nucleotides, the CDR3 is TGCACTGCCGGGACAGCAGACGAGCAGTACTTC. Its translation: CTAGTADEQYF. This chain uses TRBV20-1 with TRBJ2-7, with 7 bases aligning to TRBD1. This CDR3 spans 11 amino acids. From germline, CDR1 is DFQATT and CDR2 SNEGSKA (reference sequence).